The entry below gives a single TCR beta chain sequence along with its context. What it recognizes is unknown. The data belong to a study of shared clonotypes between healthy human individuals. Study-level information: Donors had three CD4 naive, three CD4 memory, two CD8 naive and one CD8 memory plate apiece.

The study, taken as a whole, reports: Limitation of the genetic and exposure-history diversity represented came from the few donors. It was anticipated that sequencing depth would influence how many clonotypes donors shared. Rarefaction curves obtained for sorted subsets showed sequencing incomplete despite large depth.

Sequencing used immunoSEQ multiplex PCR; TCRdb keeps in-frame clones, though not all of them. The table lists about 2.2 million clones, 93% of them singletons, with under 2% in the top ten. Only CD45RO-negative cells positively selected for CCR7 counted as naive CD8 cells, so terminally differentiated effector memory CD45RA+ cells were excluded. The sample consisted of naive CD8+ T cells from PBMCs. This TCR was sampled from a man aged 18 to 30 in good health. Some clones in this sample may be carry-over from other donors' samples.

The CDR3 DNA follows: TGTGCCAGCAGCTCCTCTACGGGATACACTGAAGCTTTCTTT. As protein: CASSSSTGYTEAFF. The chain carries TRBV7-9 and TRBJ1-1; no reliable D call. The germline V gene encodes CDR1 SEHNR and CDR2 FQNEAQ (reference sequence). This CDR3 spans 14 amino acids. Trimming removed 4 bases from V and 3 bases from J, with 12 bases in between.